The entry that follows covers one T cell receptor (beta chain) sequence. Its antigen is unidentified. This table comes from immunoSEQ multiplex PCR, and its TCRdb copy is limited to in-frame clones, with some not included. The data contain some 20,000 clones, roughly 84% of them singletons. These data belong to a study of T cell responses to AZD1222 COVID-19 vaccine. V shed 1 base, J shed 2 bases, and the junction held 5 bases outside the gene matches. Germline V gene lookup returns CDR1 PRHDT and CDR2 FYEKMQ (reference sequence). CDR3 length: 16 residues. General study points: Unmutated variant regions are reportedly targeted by nearly half of spike-specific TCRs. Donors were largely white British and mainly female; clonal diversity was possibly underestimated.

This clonotype was sampled from an adult who received the AZD1222 COVID-19 vaccine. This sample comprised peripheral blood, obtained 28 days after the second AZD1222 dose. The chain joins TRBV13 to TRBJ2-3; 8 bases are shared with TRBD1. For the CDR3, the DNA is TGTGCCAGCAGCTTAGTTGGACAGGGATACACAGATACGCAGTATTTT. It yields the protein CASSLVGQGYTDTQYF.